The sample holds one count of the clone carrying this T cell receptor (beta chain). Its matching antigen is unknown. For TCR beta, libraries came from iRepertoire HTBI primers and Arm-PCR of CDR3 regions. One entry per CDR3 protein, called by TCRdb with MiXCR from the multiplex PCR reads. The data hold a few hundred thousand distinct CDR3 sequences, with roughly a quarter observed a single time. These data come from a study of regulatory T cells in long-lasting Graves disease. The wider study: Graves' disease counted as persistent after over 5 years of antithyroid drugs with positive TSH receptor antibodies.

Study-level results: TRBV28 was favored in persistent disease, as were TRBJ1-2 and TRBJ2-5.

The time point was: persistent/refractory GD, antithyroid drugs over 5 years with positive TRAb. PBMC-extracted RNA yielded the TCR library. This CDR3 contains 13 residues. The V and J ends lost 5 bases and 0 bases, in that order; junction bases with no gene match: 0. Germline CDR1 and CDR2: SQVTM and ANQGSEA. Specimen: peripheral blood mononuclear cells (PBMCs), collected when the disease was refractory, from a patient treated with antithyroid drugs. V is TRBV29-1 and J is TRBJ2-1, with TRBD2 matching over 8 bases. This TCR derives from a female donor with Graves disease. The CDR3 region has the DNA TGCAGCGTTAGCGGGGGCTCCTACAATGAGCAGTTCTTC. Protein sequence: CSVSGGSYNEQFF.